A selection of T cell receptor beta chains follows, all from one sample in a study of blood T cells in healthy people across ages. MiXCR, run by TCRdb on the 5' RACE reads, gives a single entry per CDR3 protein. The sample records about 1.1 million distinct CDR3 sequences, under 40% being singletons. Sequencing was done on a sample of blood. The receptors were sampled from a man younger than 30 in good health. CDR3s include the opening cysteine and the closing phenylalanine or tryptophan. A clone size is listed for some rows: how often the clone was seen (once, few, many), or a class if it is expanded.

j_call	cdr3_length	clone_size	v_call	cdr3_aa
TRBJ1-4	19	-	TRBV7-8	CASSLLGRTIPATNEKLFF
TRBJ2-5	15	few	TRBV6-5	CASSYSGLGAETQYF
TRBJ2-3	14	many	TRBV20-1	CSARVAGITDTQYF
TRBJ1-5	15	few	TRBV16	CASSPGQGFSQPQHF
TRBJ2-1	14	-	TRBV12-3/TRBV12-4	CASKGRKSYNEQFF
TRBJ1-5	14	-	TRBV9	CASSVDRGGQPQHF
TRBJ1-1	14	few	TRBV5-1	CATTAGGRATEAFF
TRBJ2-1	16	-	TRBV9	CAGSVALGESYNEQFF
TRBJ2-3	15	-	TRBV5-1	CASRPGTAGTDTQYF
TRBJ2-1	15	-	TRBV9	CASSVRAGGNNEQFF
TRBJ1-5	15	-	TRBV20-1	CSARADQNSNQPQHF
TRBJ1-2	12	once	TRBV6-2/TRBV6-3	CASSSWGYGYTF
TRBJ1-2	12	-	TRBV2	CASQQTLDGYTF
TRBJ1-1	16	-	TRBV6-2/TRBV6-3	CASSSLKTGGATEAFF
TRBJ1-1	14	-	TRBV20-1	CSARGDVTGTEAFF
TRBJ2-1	16	few	TRBV6-6	CASSTYSGASYNEQFF
TRBJ2-1	14	-	TRBV2	CASSEGVTSNEQFF
TRBJ1-2	11	few	TRBV6-6	CASSPDGGYTF
TRBJ2-1	15	-	TRBV19	CASKTSGGRYNEQFF
TRBJ1-1	18	-	TRBV6-5	CASSSRDRAGGDQHTAFF
TRBJ2-6	16	-	TRBV4-3	CASSQDDRVGANVLTF
TRBJ2-3	14	few	TRBV6-5	CASSRSGSTDTQYF
TRBJ2-2	15	-	TRBV9	CASSVSGTGSGELFF
TRBJ1-1	15	once	TRBV5-6	CASSLVLAGETEAFF
TRBJ1-5	15	-	TRBV4-3	CASSQDDGGSQPQHF
TRBJ2-3	14	-	TRBV6-6	CANSATGRTDTQYF
TRBJ1-2	13	many	TRBV20-1	CSARVGDRDGYTF
TRBJ2-2	14	once	TRBV7-9	CASSDRQDTGELFF
TRBJ2-7	12	many	TRBV12-3/TRBV12-4	CASSWRPYEQYF